This T cell receptor (beta chain) derives from a study of blood T cell repertoires in COVID-19. The CDR3 sequence is 13 residues long. The germline V gene has CDR1 SGDLS and CDR2 YYNGEE. V lost 4 bases, J lost 7 bases, and 15 bases lay in between. This clone has more than one count but fewer than ten. Sequencing was performed with immunoSEQ multiplex PCR; in TCRdb, only in-frame clones are kept and a portion is missing. The table lists about 82,000 clones, about 85% of them singletons, with about 18% in the top ten. The chain carries TRBV9 and TRBJ2-7; D ambiguous. This clonotype was obtained from a man aged 80 or over with active or convalescent COVID-19. Sequencing used peripheral blood. The CDR3 DNA reads as TGTGCCAGCAGCAGAGGCGACGGTAATGAGCAGTACGTC. It codes for CASSRGDGNEQYV.